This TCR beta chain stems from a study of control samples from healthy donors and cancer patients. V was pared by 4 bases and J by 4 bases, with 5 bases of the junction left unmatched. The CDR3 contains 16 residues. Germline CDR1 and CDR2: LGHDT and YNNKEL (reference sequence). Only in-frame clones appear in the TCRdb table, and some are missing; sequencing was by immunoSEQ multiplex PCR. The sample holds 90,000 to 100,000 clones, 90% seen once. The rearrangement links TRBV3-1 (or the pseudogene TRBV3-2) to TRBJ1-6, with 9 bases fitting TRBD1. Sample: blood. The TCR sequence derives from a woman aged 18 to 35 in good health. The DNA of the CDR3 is TGTGCCAGCAGCCCGACAGGGGGTGGGTATAATTCACCCCTCCACTTT. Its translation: CASSPTGGGYNSPLHF.